Following are 9 T cell receptor beta chains from one sample sequenced in a study of blood T cell repertoires in COVID-19. This table comes from immunoSEQ multiplex PCR, and its TCRdb copy is limited to in-frame clones, with some not included. The table records some 250,000 clones, about 90% of them present only once. Sequenced material: PBMCs or T cells enriched from blood (not recorded which). These receptors came from a human donor in a cohort exposed to, infected with or recovered from COVID-19 (not recorded which). The donor label of this sample is uncertain.

The chain employs TRBV7-9 and TRBJ1-3; 7 positions match TRBD1. Trimming cost V 5 bases and J 2 bases; bases outside gene matches: 3. CDR3 size: 14 residues. Germline assignment: CDR1 SEHNR and CDR2 FQNEAQ (reference sequence). For the CDR3, the DNA is TGTGCCAGCAGCGGTGACAGGGCTGGAAACACCATATATTTT. This translates into CASSGDRAGNTIYF.

The rearrangement links TRBV7-8 to TRBJ1-4; D gene uncertain. The germline gives CDR1 SGHVS, CDR2 FQNEAQ. The germline V and J ends were trimmed by 4 bases and 5 bases, with 11 bases remaining between them. CDR3 length: 14 residues. The CDR3 DNA reads as TGTGCCAGCAGCTGGGGAGTTGAGAATGAAAAACTGTTTTTT. This translates into CASSWGVENEKLFF.

The V call is TRBV18, the J call TRBJ1-3, with a tentative D call TRBD1 (6 bases). CDR1 and CDR2 from the germline V gene are KGHSH and LQKENI. There are 19 residues in the CDR3. The germline V and J ends were trimmed by 5 bases and 0 bases, with 23 bases remaining between them. The chain's CDR3 is CASSIEPGTPVDSGNTIYF. The CDR3 DNA reads TGTGCCAGCTCAATCGAGCCCGGGACACCAGTCGACTCTGGAAACACCATATATTTT. Together with reference TRBV18 and TRBJ1-3, the CDR3 gives the full variable domain: NAGVMQNPRHLVRRRGQEARLRCSPMKGHSHVYWYRQLPEEGLKFMVYLQKENIIDESGMPKERFSAEFPKEGPSILRIQQVVRGDSAAYFCASSIEPGTPVDSGNTIYFGEGSWLTVV.

The V and J genes are TRBV9 and TRBJ1-1; 7 bases fit TRBD1. This CDR3 contains 16 residues. The germline gives CDR1 SGDLS, CDR2 YYNGEE. With V trimmed by 4 bases and J by 4 bases, 13 bases remained unmatched. This CDR3 reads CASSHRTGAMGTEAFF. For the CDR3, the DNA is TGTGCCAGCAGCCATCGGACAGGCGCCATGGGCACTGAAGCTTTCTTT.

The chain joins TRBV14 to TRBJ2-7; D is possibly TRBD2 (5 bases). Germline CDR1 SGHDN, CDR2 FVKESK. The V gene lost 1 base and the J gene lost 1 base, with 14 bases spanning the gap. The CDR3 contains 16 residues. CDR3 sequence (DNA): TGTGCCAGCAGCCAAGTGTACCCGGGGAAGTCCTACGAGCAGTACTTC. Translated: CASSQVYPGKSYEQYF.

V and J are TRBV7-8 and TRBJ1-1, with no clear D. This CDR3 comprises 15 residues. The V and J ends lost 2 bases and 3 bases respectively, with 13 bases between them. Germline CDR1 SGHVS, CDR2 FQNEAQ. This chain's CDR3 is CASSLITEAHTEAFF. CDR3 sequence (DNA): TGTGCCAGCAGCTTAATCACCGAGGCCCACACTGAAGCTTTCTTT.

V is TRBV18 and J is TRBJ1-6; 9 bases are a match to TRBD1. Germline V gene data show CDR1 as KGHSH and CDR2 as LQKENI. The CDR3 sequence is 15 residues long. V shed 6 bases and J 7 bases; nucleotides not matched to a gene: 7. The CDR3: CASSVPGQGNSPLHF. The CDR3 nucleotides read TGTGCCAGCTCTGTTCCGGGACAGGGAAATTCACCCCTCCACTTT. Full variable domain (remainder filled in from reference TRBV18 and TRBJ1-6): NAGVMQNPRHLVRRRGQEARLRCSPMKGHSHVYWYRQLPEEGLKFMVYLQKENIIDESGMPKERFSAEFPKEGPSILRIQQVVRGDSAAYFCASSVPGQGNSPLHFGNGTRLTVT.

The CDR3 sequence: CASSLAGTGPYQPQHF. As DNA, the CDR3 is TGTGCCAGCAGTTTAGCGGGGACAGGGCCTTATCAGCCCCAGCATTTT. The gene calls are TRBV28 and TRBJ1-5, with 9 bases aligning to TRBD1. V gave up 2 bases and J gave up 5 bases; unmatched junction bases: 7. The length of the CDR3 is 16 residues. Germline V gene sequence: CDR1 MDHEN, CDR2 SYDVKM.

In the case of this clone: The sample has other DNA sequences that encode this CDR3 too. The chain employs TRBV2 and TRBJ2-7, with D possibly matching TRBD1 (6 bases). Trimming stripped 6 bases from V and 1 base from J, with 10 bases between. This CDR3 contains 13 residues. Per germline, CDR1 SNHLY and CDR2 FYNNEI. CDR3 DNA: TGTGCCAGCAGAGGGGACACTTCCTACGAGCAGTACTTC. This sequence encodes CASRGDTSYEQYF. The whole variable domain, filled in from reference TRBV2 and TRBJ2-7, reads EPEVTQTPSHQVTQMGQEVILRCVPISNHLYFYWYRQILGQKVEFLVSFYNNEISEKSEIFDDQFSVERPDGSNFTLKIRSTKLEDSAMYFCASRGDTSYEQYFGPGTRLTVT.